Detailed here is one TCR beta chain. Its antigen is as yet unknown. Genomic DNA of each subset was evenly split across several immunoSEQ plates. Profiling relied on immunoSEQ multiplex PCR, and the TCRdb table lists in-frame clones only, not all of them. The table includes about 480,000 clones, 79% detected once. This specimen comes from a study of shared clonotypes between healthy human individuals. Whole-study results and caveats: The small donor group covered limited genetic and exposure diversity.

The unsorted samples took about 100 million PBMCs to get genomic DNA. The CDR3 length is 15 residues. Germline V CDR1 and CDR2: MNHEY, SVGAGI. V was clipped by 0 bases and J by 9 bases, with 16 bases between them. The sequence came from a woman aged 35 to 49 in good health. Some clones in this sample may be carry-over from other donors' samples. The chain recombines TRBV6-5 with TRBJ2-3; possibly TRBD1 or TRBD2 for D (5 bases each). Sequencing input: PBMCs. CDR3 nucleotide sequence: TGTGCCAGCAGTTACTCGAGTCGGGGCCGAGGGACGCAGTATTTT. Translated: CASSYSSRGRGTQYF.